Listed below are T cell receptor beta chains from one sample, sequenced in a study of shared clonotypes between healthy human individuals. Sequenced by immunoSEQ multiplex PCR; TCRdb stores in-frame clones only, minus some. The sample carries some 1.4 million clones, 95% to 97% recorded once. Sequences were obtained from naive CD4+ T cells sorted from blood. These receptor sequences come from a man in his thirties or forties in good health. The CDR3 runs from the conserved cysteine through the conserved F or W. Fields, in order: CDR3 length, D gene, V gene, clone size, J gene, CDR3 DNA, CDR3 protein. A D gene is named only where the DNA matches it firmly. Clone size appears in some rows only: once, few, many, or a class for an expanded clone.

15	TRBD1	TRBV5-4	NA	TRBJ2-1	TGTGCCAGCAGCTTGGAGGGGGACAGGGACAATGAGCAGTTCTTC	CASSLEGDRDNEQFF
15	NA	TRBV4-1	NA	TRBJ2-7	TGCGCCAGCAGCCAAACCCAAACAAGGGCGTACGAGCAGTACTTC	CASSQTQTRAYEQYF
15	NA	TRBV10-3	NA	TRBJ2-7	TGTGCCATCAGTTCTTACACAGTTGCCCCCTACGAGCAGTACTTC	CAISSYTVAPYEQYF
16	NA	TRBV6-6	once	TRBJ2-1	TGTGCCAGCACCCTCACTCCCAGGGGCGGGAGAAATGAGCAGTTCTTC	CASTLTPRGGRNEQFF
17	TRBD1	TRBV7-9	few	TRBJ2-5	TGTGCCAGCAGCTTCATGAAAGGACAGGGTGGATTGGAGACCCAGTACTTC	CASSFMKGQGGLETQYF
14	NA	TRBV5-1	NA	TRBJ2-3	TGCGCCAGCAGCGACGGACTGATCACAGATACGCAGTATTTT	CASSDGLITDTQYF
16	TRBD2	TRBV9	NA	TRBJ2-1	TGTGCCAGCAGCGTAGAGCGGGAGTTCTCCTACAATGAGCAGTTCTTC	CASSVEREFSYNEQFF
13	TRBD1	TRBV6-5	once	TRBJ2-7	TGTGCCAGCAGAGGGACAGGGTCTCACGAGCAGTACTTC	CASRGTGSHEQYF
14	NA	TRBV28	NA	TRBJ1-1	TGTGCCAGCAACCTACGACTGAGGAACACTGAAGCTTTCTTT	CASNLRLRNTEAFF
17	NA	TRBV28	NA	TRBJ1-1	TGTGCCAGCATCGGAGGGCTAAGATGGGGGGAGGGCACTGAAGCTTTCTTT	CASIGGLRWGEGTEAFF
13	TRBD1	TRBV6-1	NA	TRBJ1-5	TGTGCCAGCAGGGGACAGATGAATCAGCCCCAGCATTTT	CASRGQMNQPQHF
16	NA	TRBV5-1	NA	TRBJ2-1	TGCGCCAGCAGCTTGGTCCAGACAGTTGTTTTCAATGAGCAGTTCTTC	CASSLVQTVVFNEQFF
16	TRBD2	TRBV5-5	NA	TRBJ2-2	TGTGCCAGCAGCTTGACAGCGGGACTAATCACCGGGGAGCTGTTTTTT	CASSLTAGLITGELFF
16	TRBD2	TRBV10-2	NA	TRBJ2-7	TGCGCCAGCAGTGAGTCTAGAGCGGGGGACACCTACGAGCAGTACTTC	CASSESRAGDTYEQYF
14	TRBD1	TRBV19	NA	TRBJ1-2	TGTGCCAGTAGTCTAAGACAGGGGCACTATGGCTACACCTTC	CASSLRQGHYGYTF
12	NA	TRBV5-1	NA	TRBJ2-1	TGCGCCAGCAGCTTAAATGGGGCTGAGCAGTTCTTC	CASSLNGAEQFF
16	TRBD1	TRBV4-3	NA	TRBJ2-3	TGCGCCAGCAGCCAAGATGGCAGGGGGCGCACAGATACGCAGTATTTT	CASSQDGRGRTDTQYF
16	TRBD1	TRBV19	NA	TRBJ2-3	TGTGCCAGTAGTCGGGACAGGGGTATAGGCACAGATACGCAGTATTTT	CASSRDRGIGTDTQYF
14	NA	TRBV7-9	NA	TRBJ2-1	TGTGCCAGCAGCTTCGAGGGGAGCTACAATGAGCAGTTCTTC	CASSFEGSYNEQFF
14	TRBD2	TRBV29-1	NA	TRBJ2-7	TGCAGCGTGAAGACGGGACTAGCTGACTACGAGCAGTACTTC	CSVKTGLADYEQYF
16	TRBD2	TRBV5-1	NA	TRBJ2-2	TGCGCCAGCAGCCCCCTAGCGGGAGTAGATACCGGGGAGCTGTTTTTT	CASSPLAGVDTGELFF
13	NA	TRBV5-8	NA	TRBJ2-5	TGTGCCAGCAGCTTCGGTCAGCTACAGACCCAGTACTTC	CASSFGQLQTQYF
14	TRBD2	TRBV29-1	once	TRBJ2-1	TGCAGCGTTGTGGGACTAGCGGCCTACAATGAGCAGTTCTTC	CSVVGLAAYNEQFF
16	NA	TRBV7-9	NA	TRBJ2-7	TGTGCCAGCAGCTCCGCCGTCGGGAGCTTTTACGAGAAGCAGTACTTC	CASSSAVGSFYEKQYF